Below are 11 T cell receptor beta chains sequenced from a single sample in a study of neurological immune-mediated disorders. TCRdb recomputed calls from the 5' RACE reads with MiXCR, one row per CDR3 protein. The sample has approximately 31,000 distinct CDR3 sequences, about 12% seen once. Regarding time point: longitudinal time-point 2. Material: PBMCs. These receptors all come from a woman aged 40-49 years in good health.

This clonotype is medium-sized within its sample. This chain joins TRBV3-1 and TRBJ1-2; 8 nucleotides match TRBD1. The V segment lost 4 bases and the J segment 4 bases; nucleotides outside the gene matches: 5. Germline assignment: CDR1 LGHDT and CDR2 YNNKEL (reference sequence). The CDR3 has 14 amino acids. CDR3 sequence (DNA): TGTGCCAGCAGCCCTCGACAGGGGAGCTATGGCTACACCTTC. This sequence encodes CASSPRQGSYGYTF.

This clonotype appeared many times. The chain joins TRBV21-1 to TRBJ2-1. TRBV21-1 is a pseudogene locus. The CDR3 length is 14 residues. CDR3 residues: CASSPGFSYNEQFF. CDR3 DNA sequence: TGTGCCAGCAGCCCTGGCTTTTCCTACAATGAGCAGTTCTTC.

The table lists this clonotype with a few counts. The chain is built from TRBV5-1 and TRBJ2-1; TRBD2 matches 9 bases. The CDR3 is 18 amino acids. With V trimmed by 3 bases and J by 6 bases, 16 bases remained unmatched. CDR1 and CDR2 (germline): SGHRS, YFSETQ. The DNA for the CDR3 is TGCGCCAGCAGCTGGACCAAATCAAGCGGGAGGTCAGTCAATGAGCAGTTCTTC. The encoded protein is CASSWTKSSGRSVNEQFF. Full variable domain (outside the CDR3, taken from reference TRBV5-1 and TRBJ2-1): KAGVTQTPRYLIKTRGQQVTLSCSPISGHRSVSWYQQTPGQGLQFLFEYFSETQRNKGNFPGRFSGRQFSNSRSEMNVSTLELGDSALYLCASSWTKSSGRSVNEQFFGPGTRLTVL.

The table lists this clonotype with many counts. The chain recombines TRBV9 with TRBJ1-1; tentatively, D is TRBD1 (5 bases). This CDR3 region has 14 residues. V was cut by 7 bases and J by 0 bases, with 13 bases left in between. Germline V gene data show CDR1 as SGDLS and CDR2 as YYNGEE. The CDR3 region is CASGTDSLNTEAFF. Written as DNA, the CDR3 is TGTGCCAGCGGAACAGACAGCTTGAACACTGAAGCTTTCTTT.

This clonotype appeared many times. The rearrangement joins TRBV2 to TRBJ2-7; 8 bases map to TRBD2. Germline V gene sequence: CDR1 SNHLY, CDR2 FYNNEI. Trimming removed 7 bases from V and 1 base from J; junction bases left unmatched: 6. There are 14 residues in the CDR3. CDR3 DNA sequence: TGTGCCAGCACCCTCGCGGGGGGTTCCTACGAGCAGTACTTC. Translation: CASTLAGGSYEQYF. Drawing the rest from reference TRBV2 and TRBJ2-7, the complete variable domain is EPEVTQTPSHQVTQMGQEVILRCVPISNHLYFYWYRQILGQKVEFLVSFYNNEISEKSEIFDDQFSVERPDGSNFTLKIRSTKLEDSAMYFCASTLAGGSYEQYFGPGTRLTVT.

This clonotype was seen at least ten times. The CDR3 region is CASSQEYHYGYTF. The CDR3 DNA is TGTGCCAGCAGCCAAGAATATCACTATGGCTACACCTTC. This rearrangement joins TRBV14 to TRBJ1-2; D not resolved. Germline loops: CDR1 SGHDN, CDR2 FVKESK. Trimming shortened V by 0 bases and J by 3 bases, and 5 bases separated the two germline ends. This CDR3 is 13 amino acids long.

This clonotype appeared many times. The chain has TRBV20-1 and TRBJ1-5; D is unclear. Trimming left V 1 base short and J 4 bases short, with 8 bases between. This CDR3 is built from 13 residues. Germline V gene data show CDR1 as DFQATT and CDR2 as SNEGSKA (reference sequence). As DNA, the CDR3 is TGCAGTGCTAGAGGTAGATTTAATCAGCCCCAGCATTTT. Translating it yields CSARGRFNQPQHF.

As regards this clonotype: This may come from a read error, since a much larger clone is one base off. The chain uses TRBV10-3 and TRBJ1-1, with TRBD1 as a possible D gene (6 bases). Germline CDR1 and CDR2: ENHRY and SYGVKD. The CDR3 consists of 15 residues. This CDR3 reads CDIKRQGQSNTEAFF. DNA of the CDR3: TGTGACATCAAACGGCAAGGACAGTCGAACACTGAAGCTTTCTTT.

At least ten counts were recorded for this clonotype. This rearrangement joins TRBV15 to TRBJ2-1; the D gene is possibly TRBD1 (6 bases). V was shortened by 5 bases and J by 6 bases, with 17 bases between the two germline ends. This CDR3 has 15 amino acids. CDR1 and CDR2 (germline): LNHNV, YYDKDF (reference sequence). In nucleotides, the CDR3 is TGTGCCACCAGCCCGAGGACAGTCCTAGGCAATGAGCAGTTCTTC. It encodes CATSPRTVLGNEQFF. Using reference TRBV15 and TRBJ2-1 for the parts outside the CDR3, the full variable domain is DAMVIQNPRYQVTQFGKPVTLSCSQTLNHNVMYWYQQKSSQAPKLLFHYYDKDFNNEADTPDNFQSRRPNTSFCFLDIRSPGLGDTAMYLCATSPRTVLGNEQFFGPGTRLTVL.

At least ten counts were recorded for this clonotype. The rearrangement uses TRBV20-1 and TRBJ2-7; weak D call: TRBD2 (5 bases). V lost 2 bases and J 0 bases, leaving 14 bases between the germline ends. The CDR3 sequence is 15 residues long. Germline values: CDR1 DFQATT, CDR2 SNEGSKA (reference sequence). CDR3 sequence reads: CSARQGGGSSYEQYF. The CDR3 DNA reads TGCAGTGCTAGACAAGGTGGTGGGAGCTCCTACGAGCAGTACTTC.

The J gene is TRBJ1-1, the V gene TRBV18, with D maybe TRBD1 (5 bases). Germline V gene sequence: CDR1 KGHSH, CDR2 LQKENI. Trimming took 2 bases from V and 3 from J, leaving 10 bases between them. The CDR3 is 14 residues long. The CDR3 reads CASSPGTTDTEAFF. The CDR3 nucleotides are TGTGCCAGCTCACCAGGGACGACCGACACTGAAGCTTTCTTT.